This T cell receptor (beta chain) was sequenced during a study of Graves' ophthalmopathy and Graves' hyperthyroidism. The authors amplified TCR beta CDR3 regions, and they did so from RNA transcripts for repertoire sequencing. Second-round multiplex PCR followed a first-round RT-PCR using HTBI primers. TCRdb re-called the multiplex PCR reads with MiXCR, one entry per CDR3 protein. The sample yields approximately 330,000 distinct CDR3 sequences, roughly 16% seen once. Germline values: CDR1 WSHSY, CDR2 SAAADI. The CDR3 loop spans 13 amino acids. The ends were cut back, 5 bases at V and 4 bases at J, with 11 bases in the middle.

This TCR was sampled from an adult man with Graves' ophthalmopathy. The rearrangement joins TRBV10-2 to TRBJ1-2, with no clear D. The sample consisted of peripheral blood. CDR3 nucleotides: TGCGCCAGCAGTCACGTACCCCTCTATGGCTACACCTTC. The encoded protein is CASSHVPLYGYTF.